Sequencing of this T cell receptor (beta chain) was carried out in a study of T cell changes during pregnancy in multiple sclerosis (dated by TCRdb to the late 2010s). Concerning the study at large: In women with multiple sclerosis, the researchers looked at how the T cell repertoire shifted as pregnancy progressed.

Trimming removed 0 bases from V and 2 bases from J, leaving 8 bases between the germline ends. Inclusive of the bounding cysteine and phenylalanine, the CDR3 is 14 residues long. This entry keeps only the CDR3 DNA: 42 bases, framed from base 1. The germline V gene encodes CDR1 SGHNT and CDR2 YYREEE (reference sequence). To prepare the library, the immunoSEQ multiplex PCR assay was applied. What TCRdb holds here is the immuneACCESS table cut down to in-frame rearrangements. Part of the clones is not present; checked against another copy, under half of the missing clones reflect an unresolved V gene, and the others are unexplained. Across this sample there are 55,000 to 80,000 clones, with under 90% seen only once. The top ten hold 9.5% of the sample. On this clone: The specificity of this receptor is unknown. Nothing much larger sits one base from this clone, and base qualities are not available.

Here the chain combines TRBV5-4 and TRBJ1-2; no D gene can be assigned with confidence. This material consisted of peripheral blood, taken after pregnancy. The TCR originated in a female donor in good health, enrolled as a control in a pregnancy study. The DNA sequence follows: TGTGCCAGCAGCTTGGGCGGGGTAAACTATGGCTACACCTTC. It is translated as CASSLGGVNYGYTF. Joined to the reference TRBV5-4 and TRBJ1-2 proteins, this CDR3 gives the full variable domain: ETGVTQSPTHLIKTRGQQVTLRCSSQSGHNTVSWYQQALGQGPQFIFQYYREEENGRGNFPPRFSGLQFPNYSSELNVNALELDDSALYLCASSLGGVNYGYTFGSGTRLTVV.